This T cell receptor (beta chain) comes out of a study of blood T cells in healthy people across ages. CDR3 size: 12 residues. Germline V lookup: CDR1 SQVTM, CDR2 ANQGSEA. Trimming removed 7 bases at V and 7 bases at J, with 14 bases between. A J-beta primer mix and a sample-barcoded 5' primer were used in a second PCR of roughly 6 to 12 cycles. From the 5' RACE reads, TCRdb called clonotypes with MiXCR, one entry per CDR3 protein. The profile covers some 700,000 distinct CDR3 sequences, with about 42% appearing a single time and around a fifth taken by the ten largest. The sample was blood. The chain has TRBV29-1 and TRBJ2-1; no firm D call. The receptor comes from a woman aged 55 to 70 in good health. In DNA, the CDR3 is TGCAGCGCCACCCCCGGCAGGAATGAGCAGTTCTTC. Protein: CSATPGRNEQFF.